This record concerns one T cell receptor (beta chain) sequence. Antigen: not known. This table comes from immunoSEQ multiplex PCR, and its TCRdb copy is limited to in-frame clones, with some not included. This sample yields 150,000 to 180,000 clones, of which 75% to 95% are seen a single time; less than 2% belongs to the top ten. This entry belongs to a study of T cell responses to AZD1222 COVID-19 vaccine. Broader study findings: At baseline, seropositivity was found in only five or six AZD1222 recipients.

V gave up 6 bases and J gave up 7 bases; unmatched junction bases: 9. This CDR3 contains 15 residues. Germline V CDR1 and CDR2: MNHEY, SMNVEV (reference sequence). This specimen consisted of peripheral blood, obtained on day 0 of AZD1222 vaccination. The gene calls are TRBV27 and TRBJ2-1; 10 nucleotides agree with TRBD2. The sequence was collected from an adult in good health. CDR3 protein: CASRESGRARNEQFF. CDR3 bases: TGTGCCAGCAGGGAGAGCGGGAGGGCCCGGAATGAGCAGTTCTTC.